This T cell receptor beta chain was identified during a study of T cells in Graves' hyperthyroidism and ophthalmopathy. The authors deemed Graves' hyperthyroidism stable absent ophthalmopathy progression within 18 months. In its sample, this clonotype was seen many times. Germline assignment: CDR1 SGHRS and CDR2 YFSETQ. The CDR3 is made up of 15 amino acids. V dropped 0 bases and J dropped 5 bases, with 12 bases sitting between them. The source material, RNA transcripts, was used to amplify TCR beta CDR3 regions. Initially, a first-round RT-PCR of the TCR CDR3 employed the HTBI primer set. TCRdb re-analysed the multiplex PCR reads in MiXCR, keeping a single row per CDR3 protein. The sample has over 300,000 distinct CDR3 sequences, around 14% seen once.

Specimen: blood. The chain has TRBV5-1 and TRBJ2-4, with D tentatively TRBD2 (6 bases). This sequence originates from a woman aged 60-75 years with Graves' hyperthyroidism. CDR3 in DNA: TGCGCCAGCAGCTTGGTGTCCGGGGGAGAAAACATTCAGTACTTC. Translation: CASSLVSGGENIQYF.